Sequencing of this T cell receptor beta chain was carried out in a study of breast tumors, draining lymph nodes, adjacent tissues. MiXCR was run by TCRdb on the multiplex PCR reads, yielding one entry per CDR3 protein. This table holds about 230,000 distinct CDR3 sequences, 32% found once. Samples came from axillary lymph nodes draining the breast cancer. Germline V gene data show CDR1 as SGHTS and CDR2 as YDEGEE. CDR3 size: 13 residues. Trimming removed 5 bases from V and 6 bases from J, with 14 bases in between. Study-level results: Most tumor T cells seemingly derive from lymph node, then expand in tumor. Compared with basal-like, luminal-like tumors shared significantly more repertoire with nontumor tissue.

In regard to this clonotype: Its target is unknown. A read error may be the cause here, since a much bigger clone is one base away.

The sample taken for sequencing was axillary lymph node tissue. The chain couples TRBV5-8 to TRBJ2-5; D uncertain. The TCR comes from a female donor with breast cancer. Some clones in this sample may be carry-over from other donors' samples. The CDR3 protein is CASSSNRAKTQYF. CDR3 DNA sequence: TGTGCCAGCAGTTCGAATAGGGCGAAGACCCAGTACTTC.